These 26 T cell receptor beta chains share one sample of origin, sequenced in a study of shared clonotypes between healthy human individuals. Assay: immunoSEQ multiplex PCR; the TCRdb copy retains only in-frame clones and omits some. In the table there are over a million clones, around 82% of which are singletons. Sequencing was carried out using memory CD4+ T cells from PBMCs. Subset in this sample: CD45RA-negative fraction. The origin of the receptors is a man aged 18 to 29 in good health. Some clones in this sample may be carry-over from other donors' samples.

This rearrangement joins TRBV2 to TRBJ1-2, with D hard to call. Germline CDR1 reads SNHLY; CDR2 reads FYNNEI. Trimming took 3 bases from V and 2 from J, leaving 7 bases between them. The CDR3 consists of 13 residues. In DNA form, the CDR3 reads TGTGCCAGCAGTGACGGCCGGAACTATGGCTACACCTTC. Translated, it gives CASSDGRNYGYTF.

The count of this clone is one. V usage is TRBV5-1 and J usage is TRBJ2-1; 8 bases match TRBD1. CDR1 is SGHRS and CDR2 is YFSETQ in the germline V gene. This CDR3 has 15 residues. The trim removed 0 bases at V and 9 bases at J, leaving 8 bases unmatched. The CDR3 is CASSLAPGQGGEQFF. DNA of the CDR3: TGCGCCAGCAGCTTGGCCCCCGGACAGGGAGGTGAGCAGTTCTTC.

This chain uses TRBV5-1 with TRBJ2-1; 14 nucleotides align to TRBD2. Trimming took 5 bases from V and 2 from J; bases not matched to a gene: 21. The CDR3 is 22 amino acids. Germline assignment: CDR1 SGHRS and CDR2 YFSETQ. The CDR3 nucleotides read TGCGCCAGCAGTTCCCTTTCCGGGACTAGCGGGAGCTCACCCAAGGCCTACAATGAGCAGTTCTTC. Protein: CASSSLSGTSGSSPKAYNEQFF.

This chain uses TRBV5-8 with TRBJ1-4, with a possible D match to TRBD1 (6 bases). V gave up 4 bases and J gave up 2 bases, with 21 bases separating them. The CDR3 extends over 18 amino acids. CDR1 is SGHTS and CDR2 is YDEGEE in the germline V gene. CDR3 sequence (DNA): TGTGCCAGCAGCGAACTACAACAGGGATTTTTCACTAATGAAAAACTGTTTTTT. Its protein product is CASSELQQGFFTNEKLFF.

V and J are TRBV19 and TRBJ2-3; 10 bases are shared with TRBD2. Unmatched junction bases numbered 8, after V lost 8 bases and J lost 6 bases. The V gene's germline CDR1 is LNHDA and CDR2 SQIVND (reference sequence). The CDR3 extends over 14 amino acids. CDR3 sequence: CASERASGSDTQYF. The CDR3, as DNA: TGTGCCAGTGAGCGGGCTAGCGGGAGTGATACGCAGTATTTT. The full variable domain, with the rest looked up from reference TRBV19 and TRBJ2-3, is DGGITQSPKYLFRKEGQNVTLSCEQNLNHDAMYWYRQDPGQGLRLIYYSQIVNDFQKGDIAEGYSVSREKKESFPLTVTSAQKNPTAFYLCASERASGSDTQYFGPGTRLTVL.

The V and J genes are TRBV7-2 and TRBJ2-5; 7 bases are a match to TRBD2. Germline V gives CDR1 SGHTA, CDR2 FQGNSA. This CDR3 contains 14 residues. V lost 7 bases, J lost 7 bases, and 12 bases stayed unmatched. CDR3 protein: CASTSVGVAGTQYF. CDR3 nucleotides: TGTGCCAGCACCAGCGTCGGGGTAGCGGGGACCCAGTACTTC.

This chain joins TRBV27 and TRBJ2-3, with TRBD2 as a possible D gene (5 bases). In germline, CDR1 is MNHEY, CDR2 SMNVEV (reference sequence). Between the trimmed V and J ends, which lost 3 bases and 6 bases, there was a span of 10 bases. The CDR3 length is 13 residues. The CDR3 loop reads CASSFQRRDTQYF. CDR3 DNA sequence: TGTGCCAGCAGTTTCCAAAGGAGGGATACGCAGTATTTT.

This clone appeared many times. This sequence joins TRBV20-1 and TRBJ2-4; D is undetermined. There are 10 residues in the CDR3. Looked up from germline, CDR1 is DFQATT and CDR2 is SNEGSKA (reference sequence). The ends were cut back, 6 bases at V and 16 bases at J, with 16 bases in the middle. CDR3 loop: CSAGPGFPYF. The CDR3 DNA reads as TGCAGTGCCGGACCGGGCTTTCCCTACTTC.

CDR3 loop: CASSSLMTSSYEQYF. CDR3 nucleotides: TGCGCCAGCAGCTCCCTAATGACCAGCTCCTACGAGCAGTACTTC. The chain couples TRBV5-1 to TRBJ2-7; D gene unclear. V was clipped by 3 bases and J by 0 bases, with 13 bases between them. The CDR3 has 15 residues. Looked up from germline, CDR1 is SGHRS and CDR2 is YFSETQ.

DNA for the CDR3: TGTGCCAGCAGAAAGACAGGGGCTGGAAACACCATATATTTT. Translating gives CASRKTGAGNTIYF. This chain links TRBV28 with TRBJ1-3; the match to TRBD1 covers 8 bases. The CDR3 extends over 14 amino acids. J was trimmed by 2 bases and V by 6 bases; bases with no gene match: 3. CDR1 MDHEN and CDR2 SYDVKM come from the germline V gene.

To note about this clone: Other DNA variants within this sample encode the same CDR3. The chain recombines TRBV9 with TRBJ2-5, with a tentative D call TRBD2 (7 bases). Germline V gene data show CDR1 as SGDLS and CDR2 as YYNGEE. V was pared by 0 bases and J by 4 bases, with 10 bases between. The CDR3 is 14 residues long. In nucleotides, the CDR3 is TGTGCCAGCAGCGTAGATAGGGGGGGAGAGACCCAGTACTTC. Protein: CASSVDRGGETQYF.

This chain joins TRBV5-5 and TRBJ1-4; D remains ambiguous. From germline, CDR1 is SGHKS and CDR2 YYEKEE (reference sequence). The CDR3 totals 15 residues. V lost 4 bases and J 5 bases, leaving 15 bases between the germline ends. CDR3 in DNA: TGTGCCAGCAGCGCCAGGCCGGATGGGAATGAAAAACTGTTTTTT. It specifies CASSARPDGNEKLFF.

This chain uses TRBV7-2 with TRBJ2-7, with a possible D match to TRBD1 (5 bases). The CDR3 covers 15 residues. V was cut by 3 bases and J by 2 bases, with 14 bases left in between. Germline CDR1 SGHTA, CDR2 FQGNSA. CDR3: CASSFLTAVPYEQYF. DNA for the CDR3: TGTGCCAGCAGCTTTCTGACAGCCGTTCCCTACGAGCAGTACTTC.

This clone was observed once. The chain links TRBV28 to TRBJ1-3, with D unresolved. Trimming removed 5 bases from V and 4 bases from J, with 9 bases in between. CDR1 is MDHEN, CDR2 SYDVKM, per germline. The CDR3 is 13 residues long. CDR3 amino acids: CASSRFTGNTIYF. DNA of the CDR3: TGTGCCAGCAGTCGATTTACGGGAAACACCATATATTTT.

The V call is TRBV19, the J call TRBJ2-5; D call uncertain. The germline gives CDR1 LNHDA, CDR2 SQIVND (reference sequence). CDR3 length: 13 amino acids. Trimming cost V 1 base and J 1 base, with 4 bases left between them. This chain's CDR3 is CASSIGSQETQYF. CDR3 in DNA: TGTGCCAGTAGTATAGGGTCCCAAGAGACCCAGTACTTC.

The chain carries TRBV7-8 and TRBJ2-3; 12 bases are a match to TRBD2. Germline V CDR1 and CDR2: SGHVS, FQNEAQ. CDR3 size: 17 residues. V lost 0 bases and J lost 4; bases outside the gene matches: 5. The CDR3 nucleotides are TGTGCCAGCAGCTTAGCGCGACTAGCGGGAGTGGCAGATACGCAGTATTTT. It is translated as CASSLARLAGVADTQYF. Supplemented by reference TRBV7-8 and TRBJ2-3, the full variable domain reads GAGVSQSPRYKVAKRGQDVALRCDPISGHVSLFWYQQALGQGPEFLTYFQNEAQLDKSGLPSDRFFAERPEGSVSTLKIQRTQQEDSAVYLCASSLARLAGVADTQYFGPGTRLTVL.

This clone was seen once. The CDR3 DNA reads TGTGCCAGCAGCGAACTAGCGGGAGTAGACAATGAGCAGTTCTTC. Its translation is CASSELAGVDNEQFF. The chain carries TRBV7-9 and TRBJ2-1, with 11 bases fitting TRBD2. J was trimmed by 5 bases and V by 5 bases; bases with no gene match: 5. The germline V gene encodes CDR1 SEHNR and CDR2 FQNEAQ (reference sequence). The CDR3 contains 15 residues.

In regard to this clone: The same CDR3 can be traced to other DNA sequences in this sample. The V and J genes are TRBV28 and TRBJ2-1; D tentatively fits TRBD1 or TRBD2 (5 bases each). Germline V gene data show CDR1 as MDHEN and CDR2 as SYDVKM. The length of the CDR3 is 14 residues. V was shortened by 5 bases and J by 7 bases, with 15 bases between the two germline ends. The CDR3 nucleotides read TGTGCCAGCAGTCCGGGACGGCGAGGGAATGAGCAGTTCTTC. Translated: CASSPGRRGNEQFF.

The chain uses TRBV6-1 and TRBJ2-7; 7 nucleotides line up with TRBD1. Germline trimming cut 0 bases from V and 0 bases from J; bases unmatched to any gene: 8. The CDR3 sequence is 17 residues long. Germline CDR1 and CDR2: MNHNS and SASEGT. CDR3 bases: TGTGCCAGCAGTGAAGCCACGACAGGGTGGAGCTCCTACGAGCAGTACTTC. Encoded protein: CASSEATTGWSSYEQYF.

This sequence joins TRBV5-6 and TRBJ2-1, with 10 nucleotides matching TRBD2. This CDR3 is built from 16 residues. Trimming cost V 3 bases and J 9 bases; bases outside gene matches: 12. Per the germline V gene, CDR1 is SGHDT and CDR2 is YYEEEE. The CDR3 nucleotides are TGTGCCAGCAGCTCAATAACCGGGACTAGCGAAAGTGAGCAGTTCTTC. The encoded protein is CASSSITGTSESEQFF.

This chain uses TRBV4-3 with TRBJ2-1, with TRBD2 matching 13 bases. Germline-derived CDR1 and CDR2 are LGHNA and YSLEER. The CDR3 length is 15 residues. V lost 3 bases and J lost 9; bases outside the gene matches: 5. The DNA for the CDR3 is TGCGCCAGCAGCCAGACTAGCGGGAGGATAGGTGAGCAGTTCTTC. Its translation: CASSQTSGRIGEQFF.

CDR3 in DNA: TGTGCCAGCAGCTTAGAAAGTGGCGTACACTCCTACGAGCAGTACTTC. This gives the protein CASSLESGVHSYEQYF. The chain joins TRBV7-2 to TRBJ2-7; no firm D call. CDR1 and CDR2 (germline): SGHTA, FQGNSA. Trimming took off 1 base at V and 0 bases at J, with 13 bases between the two ends. The CDR3 spans 16 residues.

The CDR3 here is CASSSDRGPQYF. The CDR3 coding sequence is TGTGCCAGCAGCTCAGACAGAGGCCCGCAGTATTTT. This rearrangement joins TRBV7-8 to TRBJ2-3; possibly TRBD1 for D (5 bases). CDR1 and CDR2 from the germline V gene are SGHVS and FQNEAQ. CDR3 size: 12 residues. Trimming cost V 4 bases and J 10 bases, with 12 bases left between them.

The chain joins TRBV5-6 to TRBJ2-7; 13 nucleotides line up with TRBD2. The V gene end was trimmed by 3 bases and the J gene end by 6 bases; junction bases not matched to a gene: 6. The length of the CDR3 is 15 residues. The germline V gene encodes CDR1 SGHDT and CDR2 YYEEEE. The CDR3 DNA follows: TGTGCCAGCAGCTCAGGACTAGCGGGAGACGGCGAGCAGTACTTC. Its translation: CASSSGLAGDGEQYF.

For this clone: A much larger clone sits a single nucleotide away, making a read error possible. This CDR3 is also generated by other DNA sequences in the sample. The chain employs TRBV28 and TRBJ1-2, with D maybe TRBD1 (6 bases). Trimming took 6 bases from V and 8 from J, leaving 10 bases between them. This CDR3 has 11 amino acids. Germline V gene lookup returns CDR1 MDHEN and CDR2 SYDVKM. The DNA of the CDR3 is TGTGCCAGCAGCCACAGGGACGGCTACACCTTC. Translation: CASSHRDGYTF.

The V call is TRBV4-3, the J call TRBJ1-6; tentatively, D is TRBD1 (6 bases). Germline assignment: CDR1 LGHNA and CDR2 YSLEER. The length of the CDR3 is 17 residues. Trimming shortened V by 0 bases and J by 10 bases, and 19 bases separated the two germline ends. The CDR3 is CASSQDARYRDPSPLHF. The CDR3 coding sequence is TGCGCCAGCAGCCAAGATGCACGCTACAGGGATCCCTCACCCCTCCACTTT.